The T cell receptor beta chain under discussion was sequenced for a study of radiotherapy plus CTLA-4 blockade in lung cancer. Study-wide context: Objective responses were recorded in more than 15% of patients, with disease control recorded in about 30%. Study-level results: TCR clones from tumors expanded in blood after radiotherapy plus ipilimumab. It was early blood T cell clone dynamics, with interferon-beta, that reportedly best predicted response.

Concerning this clone: What it binds is not known.

The CDR3 runs 13 residues. From germline, CDR1 is SQVTM and CDR2 ANQGSEA. Only in-frame clones appear in the TCRdb table, and some are missing; sequencing was by immunoSEQ multiplex PCR. The sample contains about 28,000 clones, almost 80% of which appear only once. CTLA-4 blockade using ipilimumab, together with focal radiation, was received by patients with chemo-refractory metastatic non-small-cell lung cancer. The clonotype originates from a human donor with non-small cell lung cancer who had stable disease on radiotherapy plus ipilimumab. Here the sequenced sample was peripheral blood, taken from a patient treated with radiotherapy plus ipilimumab. The V call is TRBV29-1, the J call TRBJ1-1, with D unclear. The chain's CDR3 is CGSMRLPDTEAFF. The CDR3 nucleotides are TGCGGGTCTATGAGGCTCCCGGACACTGAAGCTTTCTTT.